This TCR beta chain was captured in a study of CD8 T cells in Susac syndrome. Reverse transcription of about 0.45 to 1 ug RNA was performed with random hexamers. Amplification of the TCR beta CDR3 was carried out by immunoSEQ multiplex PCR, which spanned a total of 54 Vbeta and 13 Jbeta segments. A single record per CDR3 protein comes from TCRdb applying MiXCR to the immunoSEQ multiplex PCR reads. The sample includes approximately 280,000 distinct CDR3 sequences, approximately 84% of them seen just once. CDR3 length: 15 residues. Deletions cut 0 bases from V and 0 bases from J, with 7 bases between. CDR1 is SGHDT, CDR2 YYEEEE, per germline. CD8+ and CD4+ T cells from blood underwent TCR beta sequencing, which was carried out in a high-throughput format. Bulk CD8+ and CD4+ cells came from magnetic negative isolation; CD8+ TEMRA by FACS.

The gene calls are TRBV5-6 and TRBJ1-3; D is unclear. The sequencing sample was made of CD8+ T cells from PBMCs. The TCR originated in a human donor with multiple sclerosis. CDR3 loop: CASSLGGSSGNTIYF. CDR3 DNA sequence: TGTGCCAGCAGCTTGGGAGGGAGCTCTGGAAACACCATATATTTT.